A selection of T cell receptor beta chains follows, all from one sample in a study of vaccination effects on CD4 cells after COVID-19. Which antigens these TCRs recognize remains unknown. The repertoire was sequenced with immunoSEQ multiplex PCR; TCRdb's copy has only in-frame clones and lacks some. The table includes approximately 74,000 clones, 65% to 80% detected once. The sample consisted of CD4+ T cells from PBMCs cultured with HCoV-NL63 spike peptides, taken before COVID-19 vaccination. The origin of the receptors is a human donor who received a COVID-19 vaccine. The CDR3 runs from the conserved cysteine through the conserved F or W. A D gene is named only where the DNA matches it firmly. The size entry is marked missing in some rows and otherwise reads once, few, many or a size class.

TRBJ1-1,.,TRBV6-2/TRBV6-3,.,TGTGCCAGCAGCCGAGGCAGGGGTTTGGACACTGAAGCTTTCTTT,CASSRGRGLDTEAFF
TRBJ1-2,.,TRBV6-1,once,TGTGCCAGCAGTGAAGCGCGAGGGGCGCTTTTTCGGGATGGCTACACCTTC,CASSEARGALFRDGYTF
TRBJ1-6,.,TRBV12-3/TRBV12-4,.,TGTGCCAGCACCCCGAATCTCAGGGCCCTCCACTTT,CASTPNLRALHF
TRBJ2-1,TRBD2,TRBV10-3,few,TGTGCCATCAGTGATTGGGAGACTAGCGGCAATGAGCAGTTCTTC,CAISDWETSGNEQFF
TRBJ1-2,.,TRBV6-6,.,TGTGCCAGCAGTTACTCGGCACAGGGAGAGGGCTACACCTTC,CASSYSAQGEGYTF
TRBJ1-1,.,TRBV7-9,.,TGTGCCAGCAGCTTTTCACAAACGAACACTGAAGCTTTCTTT,CASSFSQTNTEAFF
TRBJ2-2,TRBD2,TRBV7-9,.,TGTGCCAGCAGAGCTAGCGGGGGGGCGACCGGGGAGCTGTTTTTT,CASRASGGATGELFF
TRBJ2-6,.,TRBV29-1,.,TGCAGCGTTGAACATTCGGGGGCCAACGTCCTGACTTTC,CSVEHSGANVLTF
TRBJ2-2,.,TRBV24-1,.,TGTGCCACCAGTGACCCCCCCAAGAACGGGGAGCTGTTTTTT,CATSDPPKNGELFF
TRBJ1-4,TRBD1,TRBV7-2,.,TGTGCCAGCAGCCTCCGGACAGGGGCCCGCAATGAAAAACTGTTTTTT,CASSLRTGARNEKLFF
TRBJ1-3,TRBD1,TRBV2,.,TGTGCCAGCAGTTCCGGGACAGGGGGCGGAAACACCATATATTTT,CASSSGTGGGNTIYF
TRBJ1-1,TRBD1,TRBV6-5,.,TGTGCCAGCAGTTACCTTCTGACAGGGGCTGCTTTCTTT,CASSYLLTGAAFF
TRBJ1-5,TRBD1,TRBV2,.,TGTGCCAGCAGTAAAGAGACAGGGGAGGGTCAGCCCCAGCATTTT,CASSKETGEGQPQHF
TRBJ1-3,.,TRBV3-1/TRBV3-2,once,TGTGCCAGCAGCCAAGAGTTCAGGGTACCAGGAAACACCATATATTTT,CASSQEFRVPGNTIYF
TRBJ2-2,.,TRBV4-1,few,TGCGCCAGCAGCCAAGTGGGGGTTACCGGGGAGCTGTTTTTT,CASSQVGVTGELFF
TRBJ2-5,TRBD2,TRBV2,.,TGTGCCAGCAGGGGGGGGGACCGGACCCAGTACTTC,CASRGGDRTQYF
TRBJ2-5,TRBD1,TRBV27,.,TGTGCCAGCAGTTCGGACAGGTCTGCGGGGACCCAGTACTTC,CASSSDRSAGTQYF
TRBJ1-5,.,TRBV24-1,.,TGTGCCACCAGTGAGGGTAGTCGGGCCGGTAATCAGCCCCAGCATTTT,CATSEGSRAGNQPQHF
TRBJ1-3,.,TRBV2,once,TGTGCCAGCAGTGAAAGTCAGAGCTCTGGAAACACCATATATTTT,CASSESQSSGNTIYF
TRBJ1-4,TRBD1,TRBV18,.,TGTGCCAGCTCGTCCGGGACAGGGAATGAAAAACTGTTTTTT,CASSSGTGNEKLFF
TRBJ1-6,.,TRBV2,.,TGTGCCAGCAGTTCCTCGGGAGCTTATAATTCACCCCTCCACTTT,CASSSSGAYNSPLHF
TRBJ2-3,.,TRBV5-1,.,TGCGCCAGCAGCTTGGGTCCGGTTGGGGGCACAGATACGCAGTATTTT,CASSLGPVGGTDTQYF
TRBJ2-1,.,TRBV11-3,.,TGTGCCAGCCCCCCCATTGCAGACAATGAGCAGTTCTTC,CASPPIADNEQFF
TRBJ1-6,.,TRBV6-5,few,TGTGCCAGCAGAAGCACAGGAGCCCCCTCTGCCCCCCTCCACTTT,CASRSTGAPSAPLHF
TRBJ2-1,TRBD2,TRBV4-2,.,TGTGCCAGCAGCCTCGGGACTAGCGGGGGGGATGAGCAGTTCTTC,CASSLGTSGGDEQFF
TRBJ1-3,.,TRBV7-2,.,TGTGCCAGCAGCTCAATAGCCCGAAGCTCTGGAAACACCATATATTTT,CASSSIARSSGNTIYF
TRBJ1-6,.,TRBV12-3/TRBV12-4,few,TGTGCCAGCAGTTTAATGTTTGGTTCACCCCTCCACTTT,CASSLMFGSPLHF
TRBJ2-1,.,TRBV27,.,TGTGCCAGCAGTATACCCAGGGCCGGCTCGTACAATGAGCAGTTCTTC,CASSIPRAGSYNEQFF
TRBJ1-5,.,TRBV7-8,few,TGTGCCAGCAACCCCTCACAGGTGCGCAGCAATCAGCCCCAGCATTTT,CASNPSQVRSNQPQHF
TRBJ1-1,.,TRBV2,.,TGTGCCAGCAGTGAAGCGCTTGGGAGCACTGAAGCTTTCTTT,CASSEALGSTEAFF
TRBJ2-1,.,TRBV5-1,.,TGCGCCAGCAGCTTGGTAGGCAGGGTAGTCAATGAGCAGTTCTTC,CASSLVGRVVNEQFF
TRBJ2-5,TRBD2,TRBV29-1,.,TGCAGCGTTCCCGGGACTAGCGGGGGGGCCCGTCAAGAGACCCAGTACTTC,CSVPGTSGGARQETQYF
TRBJ1-5,TRBD1,TRBV19,.,TGTGCCAGTAGTATTCCAGGGGGTCAGCCCCAGCATTTT,CASSIPGGQPQHF
TRBJ1-5,TRBD1,TRBV20-1,.,TGCAGTGCTAGTGCCGGGACAGGGATAAGTCAGCCCCAGCATTTT,CSASAGTGISQPQHF
TRBJ1-2,.,TRBV3-1/TRBV3-2,.,TGTGCCAGCAGCCAAGAAGCCGGGGGATGGCACTATGGCTACACCTTC,CASSQEAGGWHYGYTF
TRBJ2-5,.,TRBV18,.,TGTGCCAGCTCACCGTTCCGGGACAGCCTAGCGGAGACCCAGTACTTC,CASSPFRDSLAETQYF
TRBJ1-5,.,TRBV3-1/TRBV3-2,.,TGTGCCAGCAGCGCAGCACCACTTAGCAATCAGCCCCAGCATTTT,CASSAAPLSNQPQHF
TRBJ2-2,TRBD1,TRBV19,.,TGTGCCAGTAGTATCTTGGACAGGGACACCGGGGAGCTGTTTTTT,CASSILDRDTGELFF
TRBJ1-5,.,TRBV7-9,few,TGTGCCAGCAGCTTAGGAGGGGGCAATCAGCCCCAGCATTTT,CASSLGGGNQPQHF
TRBJ1-2,.,TRBV9,.,TGTGCCAGCAGCGTGCGCGGGGATATAAGCTTGTATGGCTACACCTTC,CASSVRGDISLYGYTF
TRBJ1-6,.,TRBV5-1,few,TGCGCCAGCAGGCGGGACGGTTATAATTCACCCCTCCACTTT,CASRRDGYNSPLHF